The sequence of this T cell receptor beta chain was determined in a study of regulatory T cells in long-lasting Graves disease. CDR3 regions were amplified by Arm-PCR using iRepertoire HTBI primers to build TCR beta libraries. TCRdb reprocessed the multiplex PCR reads with MiXCR, giving one entry per CDR3 protein. This sample yields about 470,000 distinct CDR3 sequences, of which about a fifth are seen a single time; around 7% belongs to the top ten. Time point specified: persistent/refractory GD, antithyroid drugs over 5 years with positive TRAb. Generation of the TCR library employed RNA extracted from PBMCs. The sequencing here drew on peripheral blood mononuclear cells (PBMCs), taken when the disease was refractory, from a patient treated with antithyroid drugs. The origin of this receptor is a female donor with Graves disease.

The CDR3 region is CSVSPAADTEAFF. The DNA of the CDR3 is TGCAGCGTGAGTCCCGCTGCGGACACTGAAGCTTTCTTT. This sequence joins TRBV29-1 and TRBJ1-1; D is unclear. Trimming took off 6 bases at V and 3 bases at J, with 14 bases between the two ends. From germline, CDR1 is SQVTM and CDR2 ANQGSEA. The CDR3 runs 13 residues.